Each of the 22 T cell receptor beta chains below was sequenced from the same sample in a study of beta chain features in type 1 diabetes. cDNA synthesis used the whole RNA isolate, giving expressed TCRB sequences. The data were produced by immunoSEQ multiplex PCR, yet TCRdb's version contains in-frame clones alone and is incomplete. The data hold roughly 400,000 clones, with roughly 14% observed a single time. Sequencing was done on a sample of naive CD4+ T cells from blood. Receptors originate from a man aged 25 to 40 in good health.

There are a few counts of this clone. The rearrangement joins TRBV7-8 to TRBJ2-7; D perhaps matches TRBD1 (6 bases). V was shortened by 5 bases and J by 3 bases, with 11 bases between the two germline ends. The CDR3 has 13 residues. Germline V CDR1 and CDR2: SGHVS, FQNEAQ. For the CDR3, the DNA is TGTGCCAGCAGCCTAACACAGGGCTACGAGCAGTACTTC. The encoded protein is CASSLTQGYEQYF. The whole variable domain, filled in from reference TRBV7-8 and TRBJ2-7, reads GAGVSQSPRYKVAKRGQDVALRCDPISGHVSLFWYQQALGQGPEFLTYFQNEAQLDKSGLPSDRFFAERPEGSVSTLKIQRTQQEDSAVYLCASSLTQGYEQYFGPGTRLTVT.

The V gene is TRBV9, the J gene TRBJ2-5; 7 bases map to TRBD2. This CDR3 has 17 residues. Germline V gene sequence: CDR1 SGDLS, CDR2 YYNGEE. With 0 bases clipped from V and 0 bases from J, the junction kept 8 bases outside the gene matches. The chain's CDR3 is CASSVGPGGSYQETQYF. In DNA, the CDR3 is TGTGCCAGCAGCGTAGGCCCGGGGGGATCTTACCAAGAGACCCAGTACTTC.

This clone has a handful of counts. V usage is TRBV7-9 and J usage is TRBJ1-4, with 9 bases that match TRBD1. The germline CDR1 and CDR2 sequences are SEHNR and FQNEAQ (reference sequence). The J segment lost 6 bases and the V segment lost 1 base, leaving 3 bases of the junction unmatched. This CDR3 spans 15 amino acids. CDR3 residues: CASSLGDRDYEKLFF. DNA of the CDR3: TGTGCCAGCAGCTTAGGGGACAGGGACTATGAAAAACTGTTTTTT.

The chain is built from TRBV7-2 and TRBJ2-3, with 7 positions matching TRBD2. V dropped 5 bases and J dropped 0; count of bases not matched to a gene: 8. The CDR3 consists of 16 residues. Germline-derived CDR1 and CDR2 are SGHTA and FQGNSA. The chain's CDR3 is CASSKTLAQSTDTQYF. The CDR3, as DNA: TGTGCCAGCAGCAAAACACTAGCGCAGAGCACAGATACGCAGTATTTT.

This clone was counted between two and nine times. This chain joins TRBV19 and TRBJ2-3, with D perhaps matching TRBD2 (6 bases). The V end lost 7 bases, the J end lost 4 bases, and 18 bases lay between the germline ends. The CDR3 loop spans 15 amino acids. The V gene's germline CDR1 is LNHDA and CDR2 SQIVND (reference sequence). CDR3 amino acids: CASTSSGRQPDTQYF. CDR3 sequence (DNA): TGTGCCAGTACCAGCAGCGGGCGACAACCAGATACGCAGTATTTT.

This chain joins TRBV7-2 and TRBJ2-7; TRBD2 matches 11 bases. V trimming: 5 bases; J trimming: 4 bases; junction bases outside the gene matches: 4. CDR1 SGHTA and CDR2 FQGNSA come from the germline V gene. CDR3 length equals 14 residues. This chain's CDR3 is CASSLASGGYEQYF. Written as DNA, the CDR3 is TGTGCCAGCAGCCTCGCTAGCGGGGGGTACGAGCAGTACTTC.

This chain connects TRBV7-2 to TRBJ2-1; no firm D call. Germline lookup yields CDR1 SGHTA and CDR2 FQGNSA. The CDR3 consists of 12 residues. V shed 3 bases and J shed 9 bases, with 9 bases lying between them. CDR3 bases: TGTGCCAGCAGCTTGTTGATGGGTGAGCAGTTCTTC. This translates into CASSLLMGEQFF.

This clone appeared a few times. The CDR3 DNA reads as TGTGCCAGCAGCTCGACGGACAGGGGACTCTTTTCGCAGTACTTC. Protein product: CASSSTDRGLFSQYF. The chain carries TRBV7-2 and TRBJ2-7; TRBD1 matches 9 bases. Per the germline V gene, CDR1 is SGHTA and CDR2 is FQGNSA. The CDR3 is 15 residues long. V shed 4 bases, J shed 9 bases, and the junction held 13 bases outside the gene matches.

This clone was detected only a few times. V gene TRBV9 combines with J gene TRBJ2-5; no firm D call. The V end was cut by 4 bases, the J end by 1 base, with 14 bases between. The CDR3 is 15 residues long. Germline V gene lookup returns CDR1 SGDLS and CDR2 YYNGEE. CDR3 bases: TGTGCCAGCAGCCCCCGGTTATCTAGCCAAGAGACCCAGTACTTC. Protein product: CASSPRLSSQETQYF.

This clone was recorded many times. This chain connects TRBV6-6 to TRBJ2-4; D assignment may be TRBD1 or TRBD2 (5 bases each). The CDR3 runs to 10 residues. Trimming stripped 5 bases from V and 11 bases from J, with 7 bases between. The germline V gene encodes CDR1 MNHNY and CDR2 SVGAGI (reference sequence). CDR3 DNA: TGTGCCAGCAGTCGGGACGTTCAGTACTTC. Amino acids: CASSRDVQYF.

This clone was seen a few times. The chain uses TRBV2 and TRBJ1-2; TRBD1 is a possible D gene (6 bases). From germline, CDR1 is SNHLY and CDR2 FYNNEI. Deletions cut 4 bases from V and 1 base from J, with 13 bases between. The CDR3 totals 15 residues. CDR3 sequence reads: CASSVRGSVNYGYTF. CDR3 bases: TGTGCCAGCAGTGTCAGGGGATCGGTTAACTATGGCTACACCTTC.

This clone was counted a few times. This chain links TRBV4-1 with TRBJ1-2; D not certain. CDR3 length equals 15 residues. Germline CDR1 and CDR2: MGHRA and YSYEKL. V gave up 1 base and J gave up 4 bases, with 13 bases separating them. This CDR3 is CASSQAGSQPYGYTF. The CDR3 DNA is TGCGCCAGCAGCCAAGCAGGAAGCCAGCCCTATGGCTACACCTTC.

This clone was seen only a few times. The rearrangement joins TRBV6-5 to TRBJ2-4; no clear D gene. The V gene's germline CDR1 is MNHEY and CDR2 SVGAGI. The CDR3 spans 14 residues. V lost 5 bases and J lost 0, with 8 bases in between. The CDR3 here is CASSPSGAKNIQYF. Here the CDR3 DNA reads TGTGCCAGCAGTCCAAGTGGAGCCAAAAACATTCAGTACTTC.

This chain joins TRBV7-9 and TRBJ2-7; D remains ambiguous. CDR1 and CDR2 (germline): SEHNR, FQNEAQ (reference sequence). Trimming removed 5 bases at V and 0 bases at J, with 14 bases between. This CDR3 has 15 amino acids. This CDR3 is CASSATRVYSYEQYF. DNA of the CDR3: TGTGCCAGCAGCGCCACCAGAGTCTACTCCTACGAGCAGTACTTC.

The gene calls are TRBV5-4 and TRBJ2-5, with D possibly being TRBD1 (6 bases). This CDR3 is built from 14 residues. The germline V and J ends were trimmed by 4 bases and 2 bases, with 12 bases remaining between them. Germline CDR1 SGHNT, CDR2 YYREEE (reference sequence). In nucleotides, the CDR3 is TGTGCCAGCAGCGGAACAGGGCTGCAAGAGACCCAGTACTTC. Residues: CASSGTGLQETQYF.

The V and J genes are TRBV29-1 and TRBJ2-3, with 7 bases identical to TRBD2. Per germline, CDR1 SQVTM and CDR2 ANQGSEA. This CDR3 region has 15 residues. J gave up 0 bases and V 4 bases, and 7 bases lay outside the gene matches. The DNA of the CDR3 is TGCAGCGTTGGGGGGGGTAGCGGTAGCACAGATACGCAGTATTTT. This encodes CSVGGGSGSTDTQYF.

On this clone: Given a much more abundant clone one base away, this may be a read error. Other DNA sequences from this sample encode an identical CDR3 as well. The CDR3 bases are TGTGCCAGCAGCTCTCAAGAGACCCAGTACTTC. It specifies CASSSQETQYF. The chain carries TRBV5-6 and TRBJ2-5, with D uncertain. CDR3 length: 11 residues. Trimming left V 3 bases short and J 2 bases short, with 2 bases between. The germline gives CDR1 SGHDT, CDR2 YYEEEE.

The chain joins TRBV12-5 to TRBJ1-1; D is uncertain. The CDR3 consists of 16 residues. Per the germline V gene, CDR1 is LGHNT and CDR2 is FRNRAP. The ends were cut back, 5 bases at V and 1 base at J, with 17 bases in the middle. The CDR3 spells CASGRTVGGKNTEAFF. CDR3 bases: TGTGCTAGTGGTAGAACCGTGGGAGGGAAGAACACTGAAGCTTTCTTT.

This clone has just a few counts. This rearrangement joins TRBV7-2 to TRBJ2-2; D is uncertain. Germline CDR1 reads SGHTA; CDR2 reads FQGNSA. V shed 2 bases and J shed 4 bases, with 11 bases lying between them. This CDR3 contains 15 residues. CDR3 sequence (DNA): TGTGCCAGCAGCTTAAAACCTCGAGGCACCGGGGAGCTGTTTTTT. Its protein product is CASSLKPRGTGELFF.

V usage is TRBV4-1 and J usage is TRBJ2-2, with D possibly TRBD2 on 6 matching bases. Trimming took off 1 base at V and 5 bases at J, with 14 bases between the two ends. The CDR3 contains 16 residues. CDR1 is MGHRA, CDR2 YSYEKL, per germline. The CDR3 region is CASSQAQMGGTGELFF. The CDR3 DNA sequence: TGCGCCAGCAGCCAAGCGCAGATGGGGGGTACCGGGGAGCTGTTTTTT.

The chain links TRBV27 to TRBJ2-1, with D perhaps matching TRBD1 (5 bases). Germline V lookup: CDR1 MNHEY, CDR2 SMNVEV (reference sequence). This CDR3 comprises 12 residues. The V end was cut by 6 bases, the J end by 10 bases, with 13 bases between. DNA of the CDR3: TGTGCCAGCAGACAGGACGCTTCCGAGCAGTTCTTC. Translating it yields CASRQDASEQFF.

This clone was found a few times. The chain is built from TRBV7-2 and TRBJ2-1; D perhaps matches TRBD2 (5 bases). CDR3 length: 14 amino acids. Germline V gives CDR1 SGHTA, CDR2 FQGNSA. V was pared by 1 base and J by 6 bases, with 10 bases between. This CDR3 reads CASSLVSSSNEQFF. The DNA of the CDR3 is TGTGCCAGCAGCTTAGTGTCTAGCTCCAATGAGCAGTTCTTC.